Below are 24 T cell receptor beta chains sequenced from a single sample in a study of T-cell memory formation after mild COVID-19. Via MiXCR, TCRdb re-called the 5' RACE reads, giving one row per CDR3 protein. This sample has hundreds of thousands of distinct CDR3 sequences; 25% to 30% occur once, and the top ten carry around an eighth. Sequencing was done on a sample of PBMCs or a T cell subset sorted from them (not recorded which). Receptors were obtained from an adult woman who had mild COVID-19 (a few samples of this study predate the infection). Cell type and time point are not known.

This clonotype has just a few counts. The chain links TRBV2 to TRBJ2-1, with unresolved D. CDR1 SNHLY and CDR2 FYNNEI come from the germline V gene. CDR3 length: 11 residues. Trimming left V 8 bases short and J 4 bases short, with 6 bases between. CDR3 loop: CASDSYNEQFF. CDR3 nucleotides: TGTGCCAGCGATAGTTACAATGAGCAGTTCTTC.

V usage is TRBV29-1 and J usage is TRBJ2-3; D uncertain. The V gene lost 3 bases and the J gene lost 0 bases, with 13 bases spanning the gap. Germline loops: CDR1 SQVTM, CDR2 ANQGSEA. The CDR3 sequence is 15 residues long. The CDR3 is CSVDDRVLSTDTQYF. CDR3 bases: TGCAGCGTTGATGATAGGGTGCTTAGCACAGATACGCAGTATTTT.

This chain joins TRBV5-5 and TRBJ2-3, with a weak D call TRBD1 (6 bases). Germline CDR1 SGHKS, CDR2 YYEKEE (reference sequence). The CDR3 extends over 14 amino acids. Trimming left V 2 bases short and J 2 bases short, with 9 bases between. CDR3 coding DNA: TGTGCCAGCAGCTTACAGGGTACCACAGATACGCAGTATTTT. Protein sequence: CASSLQGTTDTQYF.

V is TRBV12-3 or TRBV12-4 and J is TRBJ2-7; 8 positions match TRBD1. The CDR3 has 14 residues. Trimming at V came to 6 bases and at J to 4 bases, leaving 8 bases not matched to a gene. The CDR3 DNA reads TGTGCCAGCAGCCCCCGGACAGGGAGGTACGAGCAGTACTTC. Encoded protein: CASSPRTGRYEQYF.

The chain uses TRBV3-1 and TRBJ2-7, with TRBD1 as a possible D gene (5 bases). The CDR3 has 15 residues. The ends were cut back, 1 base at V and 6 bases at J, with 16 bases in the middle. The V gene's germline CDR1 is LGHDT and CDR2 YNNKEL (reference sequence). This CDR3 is CASSQVKDTFSEQYF. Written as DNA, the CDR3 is TGTGCCAGCAGCCAAGTTAAGGACACCTTCTCCGAGCAGTACTTC.

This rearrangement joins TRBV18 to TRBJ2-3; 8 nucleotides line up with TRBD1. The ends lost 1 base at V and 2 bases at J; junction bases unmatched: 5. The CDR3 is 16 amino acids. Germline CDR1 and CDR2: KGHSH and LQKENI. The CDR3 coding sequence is TGTGCCAGCTCACCACGGGCAGGGGGCACCACAGATACGCAGTATTTT. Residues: CASSPRAGGTTDTQYF.

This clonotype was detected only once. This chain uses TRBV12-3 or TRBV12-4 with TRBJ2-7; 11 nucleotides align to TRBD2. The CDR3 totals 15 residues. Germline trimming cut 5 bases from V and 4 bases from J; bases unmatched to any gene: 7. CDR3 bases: TGTGCCAGCAGTCCGACTAGCGGGAAAGATTACGAGCAGTACTTC. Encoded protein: CASSPTSGKDYEQYF.

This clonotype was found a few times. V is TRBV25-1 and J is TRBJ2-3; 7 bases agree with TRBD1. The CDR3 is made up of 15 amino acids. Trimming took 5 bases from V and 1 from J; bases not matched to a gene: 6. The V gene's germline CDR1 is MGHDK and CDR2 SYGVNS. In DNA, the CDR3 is TGTGCCAGCAGTTCGTCCGGGACAGGCACAGATACGCAGTATTTT. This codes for CASSSSGTGTDTQYF.

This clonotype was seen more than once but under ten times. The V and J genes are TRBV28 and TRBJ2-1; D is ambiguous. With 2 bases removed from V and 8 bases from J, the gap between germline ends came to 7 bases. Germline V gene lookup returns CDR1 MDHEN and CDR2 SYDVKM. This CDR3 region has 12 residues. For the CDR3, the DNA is TGTGCCAGCAGTTTAGATCCGCATGAGCAGTTCTTC. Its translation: CASSLDPHEQFF.

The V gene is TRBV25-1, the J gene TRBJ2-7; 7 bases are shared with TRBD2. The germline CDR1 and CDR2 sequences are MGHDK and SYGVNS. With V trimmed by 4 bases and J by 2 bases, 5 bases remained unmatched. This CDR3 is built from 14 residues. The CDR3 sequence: CASSVAGEAYEQYF. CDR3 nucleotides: TGTGCCAGCAGTGTTGCGGGAGAAGCCTACGAGCAGTACTTC.

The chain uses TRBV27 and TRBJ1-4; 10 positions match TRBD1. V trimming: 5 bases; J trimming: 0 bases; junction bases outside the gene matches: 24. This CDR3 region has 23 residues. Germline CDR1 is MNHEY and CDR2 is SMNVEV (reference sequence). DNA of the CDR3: TGTGCCAGCAGTGACCTCGTTCCTTTGTGGGACAGGGGACTACATACAACTAATGAAAAACTGTTTTTT. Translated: CASSDLVPLWDRGLHTTNEKLFF. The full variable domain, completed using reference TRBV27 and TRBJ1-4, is EAQVTQNPRYLITVTGKKLTVTCSQNMNHEYMSWYRQDPGLGLRQIYYSMNVEVTDKGDVPEGYKVSRKEKRNFPLILESPSPNQTSLYFCASSDLVPLWDRGLHTTNEKLFFGSGTQLSVL.

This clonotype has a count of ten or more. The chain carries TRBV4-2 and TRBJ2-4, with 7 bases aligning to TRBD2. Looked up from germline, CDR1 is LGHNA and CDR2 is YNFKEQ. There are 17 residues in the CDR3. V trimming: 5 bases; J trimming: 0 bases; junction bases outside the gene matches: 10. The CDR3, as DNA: TGTGCCAGCAGCGGGCGGGAGCAAACCTTAGCCAAAAACATTCAGTACTTC. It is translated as CASSGREQTLAKNIQYF.

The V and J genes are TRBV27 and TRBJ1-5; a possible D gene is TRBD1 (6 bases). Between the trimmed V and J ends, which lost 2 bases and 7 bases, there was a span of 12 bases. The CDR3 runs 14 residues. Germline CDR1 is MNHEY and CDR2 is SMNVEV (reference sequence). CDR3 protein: CASSLGGAGQPQHF. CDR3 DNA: TGTGCCAGCAGTTTAGGGGGCGCGGGGCAGCCCCAGCATTTT.

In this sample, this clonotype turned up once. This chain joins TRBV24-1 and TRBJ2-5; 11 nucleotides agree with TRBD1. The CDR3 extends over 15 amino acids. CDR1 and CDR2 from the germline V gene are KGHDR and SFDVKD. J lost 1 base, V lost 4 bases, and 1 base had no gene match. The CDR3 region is CATSEGQGGQETQYF. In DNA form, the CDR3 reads TGTGCCACCAGTGAGGGACAGGGGGGCCAAGAGACCCAGTACTTC.

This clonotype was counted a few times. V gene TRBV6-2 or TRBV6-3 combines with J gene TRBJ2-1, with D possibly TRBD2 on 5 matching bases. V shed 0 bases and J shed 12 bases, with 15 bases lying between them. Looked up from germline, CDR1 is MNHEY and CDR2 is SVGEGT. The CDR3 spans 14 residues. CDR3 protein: CASSYSQAQRGQFF. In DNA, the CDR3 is TGTGCCAGCAGTTACTCGCAGGCCCAACGGGGGCAGTTCTTC.

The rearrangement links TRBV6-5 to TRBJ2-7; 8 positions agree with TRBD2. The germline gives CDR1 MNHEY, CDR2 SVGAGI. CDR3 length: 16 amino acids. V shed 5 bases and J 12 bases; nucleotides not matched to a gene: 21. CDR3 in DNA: TGTGCCAGCAGTCTCGCCCGCTCGGGAGGGATCCTCCTTTTGTACTTC. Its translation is CASSLARSGGILLLYF.

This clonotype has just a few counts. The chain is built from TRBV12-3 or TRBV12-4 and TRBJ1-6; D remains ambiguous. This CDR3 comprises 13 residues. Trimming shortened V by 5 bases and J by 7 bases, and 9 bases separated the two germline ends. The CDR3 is CASSLAENSPLHF. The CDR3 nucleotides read TGTGCCAGCAGTCTGGCCGAGAATTCACCCCTCCACTTT.

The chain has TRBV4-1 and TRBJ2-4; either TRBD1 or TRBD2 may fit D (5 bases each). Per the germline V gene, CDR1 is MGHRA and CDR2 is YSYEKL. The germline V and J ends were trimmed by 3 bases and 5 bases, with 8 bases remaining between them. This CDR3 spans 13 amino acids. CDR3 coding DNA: TGCGCCAGCAGCCAGCTGGGGGAAAACATTCAGTACTTC. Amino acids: CASSQLGENIQYF.

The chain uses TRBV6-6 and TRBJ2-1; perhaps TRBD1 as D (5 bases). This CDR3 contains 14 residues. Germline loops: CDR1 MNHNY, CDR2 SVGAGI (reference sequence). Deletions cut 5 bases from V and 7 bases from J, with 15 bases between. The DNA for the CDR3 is TGTGCCAGCAGTGCCGCTGGGGCATTGAATGAGCAGTTCTTC. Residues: CASSAAGALNEQFF.

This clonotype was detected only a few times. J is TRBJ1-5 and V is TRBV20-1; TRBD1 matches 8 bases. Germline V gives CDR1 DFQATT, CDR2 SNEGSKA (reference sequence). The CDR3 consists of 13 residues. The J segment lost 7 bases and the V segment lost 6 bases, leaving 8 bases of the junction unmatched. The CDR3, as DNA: TGCAGTGCCCAGGACAGGGCCACCCAGCCCCAGCATTTT. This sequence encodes CSAQDRATQPQHF.

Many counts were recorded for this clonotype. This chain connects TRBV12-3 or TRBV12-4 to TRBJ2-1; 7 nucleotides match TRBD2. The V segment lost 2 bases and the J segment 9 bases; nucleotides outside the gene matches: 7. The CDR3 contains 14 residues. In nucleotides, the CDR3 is TGTGCCAGCAGTTTAATGGGAGGGTACGGTGAGCAGTTCTTC. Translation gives CASSLMGGYGEQFF.

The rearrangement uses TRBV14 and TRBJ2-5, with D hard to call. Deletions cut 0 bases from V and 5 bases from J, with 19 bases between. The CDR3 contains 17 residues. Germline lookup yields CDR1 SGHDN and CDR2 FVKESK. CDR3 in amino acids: CASSQERSWSFGETQYF. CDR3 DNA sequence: TGTGCCAGCAGCCAAGAACGATCTTGGTCCTTTGGGGAGACCCAGTACTTC.

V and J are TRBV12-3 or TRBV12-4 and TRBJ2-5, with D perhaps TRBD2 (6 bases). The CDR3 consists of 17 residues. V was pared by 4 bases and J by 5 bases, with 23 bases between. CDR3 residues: CASSSRTGPGGTETQYF. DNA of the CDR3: TGTGCCAGCAGTTCCCGAACCGGGCCCGGGGGTACGGAGACCCAGTACTTC.

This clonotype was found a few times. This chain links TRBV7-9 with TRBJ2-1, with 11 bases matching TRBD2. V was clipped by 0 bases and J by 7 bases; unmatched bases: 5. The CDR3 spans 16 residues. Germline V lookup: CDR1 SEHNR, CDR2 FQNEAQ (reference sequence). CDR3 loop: CASSLAPGLAANEQFF. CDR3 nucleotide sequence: TGTGCCAGCAGCTTAGCACCGGGACTAGCGGCAAATGAGCAGTTCTTC.